Here is one T cell receptor (beta chain) with its context. Its antigen is not identified. Survey level resolution was used for TCRB sequencing. Clones were sequenced by immunoSEQ multiplex PCR, and TCRdb holds only the in-frame ones, with some missing. The table includes approximately 9,500 clones, roughly four fifths detected once. The time point was: 2014-2015 season, 7 days after vaccination. Subjects lived in the community and lacked influenza vaccine within the prior 6 months. The data are from a study of follicular helper T cells after annual influenza vaccination. Germline values: CDR1 SGHDT, CDR2 YYEEEE. V trimming: 3 bases; J trimming: 4 bases; junction bases outside the gene matches: 4. The CDR3 is made up of 14 amino acids. Study observations and caveats: Just 10-20% of cells analyzed had recovered productive TCRB sequences. Most later recoveries of Day 7 ICOS+CD38+ clones were ICOS-CD38- cTfh.

The sample here was CXCR5- memory CD4+ T cells sorted from blood, taken 7 days after influenza vaccination. The chain uses TRBV5-6 and TRBJ1-5; the match to TRBD1 covers 7 bases. The receptor was derived from an adult who received the influenza vaccine. The CDR3 coding sequence is TGTGCCAGCAGCTCAACAGGGGCTAATCAGCCCCAGCATTTT. Encoded protein: CASSSTGANQPQHF. The full variable domain, rest sourced from reference TRBV5-6 and TRBJ1-5, is DAGVTQSPTHLIKTRGQQVTLRCSPKSGHDTVSWYQQALGQGPQFIFQYYEEEERQRGNFPDRFSGHQFPNYSSELNVNALLLGDSALYLCASSSTGANQPQHFGDGTRLSIL.